The 32 T cell receptor beta chains below come from one sample, sequenced in a study of PD-1 blockade in classical Hodgkin lymphoma (dated by TCRdb to 2018 to 2021). The time point tag for this specimen amounts to: cycle 4 day 1 (C4D1), after about 6 weeks of nivolumab. All trial patients had relapsed after autologous stem cell transplantation, with cohorts A, B and C differing in prior brentuximab vedotin exposure. Magnetic negative selection with a Miltenyi CD8+ T cell isolation kit was used to purify CD8+ T cells from thawed PBMCs. Libraries came from the immunoSEQ multiplex PCR assay. The table comes from immuneACCESS by way of TCRdb, which keeps in-frame sequences with V and J called. Part of the clones is missing from these tables; in studies checked, under half for an unresolved V gene and the rest for unknown reasons. This sample lists 8,000 to 8,500 clones; roughly four fifths were detected once. Jointly, the top ten make up over 25% of the sample.

The sequenced sample was CD8+ T cells from blood, obtained before the fourth cycle of nivolumab. The origin of the receptors is a human donor with classical Hodgkin lymphoma.

V and J are TRBV11-2 and TRBJ1-6, with D unresolved. Germline assignment: CDR1 SGHAT and CDR2 FQNNGV. Deletions cut 5 bases from V and 10 bases from J, with 21 bases between. The CDR3 contains 16 residues. Here the CDR3 DNA reads TGTGCCAGCAGCCCACCCGGTACCCTAATTGGGTCACCCCTCCACTTT. Protein sequence: CASSPPGTLIGSPLHF.

The chain recombines TRBV4-1 with TRBJ2-2; no firm D call. The CDR3 is made up of 13 amino acids. Trimming left V 1 base short and J 7 bases short, with 7 bases between. Looked up from germline, CDR1 is MGHRA and CDR2 is YSYEKL. The CDR3 sequence is CASSQAPFGELFF. The CDR3 nucleotides read TGCGCCAGCAGCCAAGCCCCCTTCGGGGAGCTGTTTTTT.

J is TRBJ2-7 and V is TRBV5-4; D uncertain. The CDR3 runs 13 residues. The germline V gene has CDR1 SGHNT and CDR2 YYREEE (reference sequence). V was shortened by 4 bases and J by 2 bases, with 10 bases between the two germline ends. In nucleotides, the CDR3 is TGTGCCAGCAGCGTCGGAGTACCCTACGAGCAGTACTTC. Translating it yields CASSVGVPYEQYF.

The V call is TRBV30, the J call TRBJ2-1; the D gene is possibly TRBD2 (6 bases). The length of the CDR3 is 13 residues. The V gene lost 5 bases and the J gene lost 7 bases, with 15 bases spanning the gap. Germline CDR1 is GTSNPN and CDR2 is SVGIG (reference sequence). The CDR3: CAWFPGGINEQFF. Written as DNA, the CDR3 is TGTGCCTGGTTCCCTGGGGGGATAAATGAGCAGTTCTTC.

This chain connects TRBV6-5 to TRBJ2-5; D is unresolved. The CDR3 covers 16 residues. V was cut by 1 base and J by 4 bases, with 16 bases left in between. Germline V gene data show CDR1 as MNHEY and CDR2 as SVGAGI. The CDR3 nucleotides read TGTGCCAGCAGTTACTTCCGGGCCCCGCCCGCAGAGACCCAGTACTTC. This encodes CASSYFRAPPAETQYF.

The chain couples TRBV10-3 to TRBJ2-1, with 7 bases that match TRBD1. The CDR3 covers 14 residues. The junction had 7 bases not matched to a gene; V was cut back by 2 bases and J by 9 bases. The germline gives CDR1 ENHRY, CDR2 SYGVKD. For the CDR3, the DNA is TGTGCCATCAGTGAGGCGACAGGGTTGGTTGAGCAGTTCTTC. This sequence encodes CAISEATGLVEQFF.

J is TRBJ2-7 and V is TRBV7-9; 10 bases align to TRBD2. With V trimmed by 6 bases and J by 3 bases, 8 bases remained unmatched. Germline assignment: CDR1 SEHNR and CDR2 FQNEAQ (reference sequence). The CDR3 extends over 15 amino acids. The CDR3: CASSTSGVWNYEQYF. The CDR3 DNA follows: TGTGCCAGCAGTACTAGCGGGGTGTGGAACTACGAGCAGTACTTC.

The rearrangement uses TRBV11-2 and TRBJ1-2; D gene uncertain. Trimming took off 1 base at V and 7 bases at J, with 13 bases between the two ends. Germline V gives CDR1 SGHAT, CDR2 FQNNGV. The CDR3 extends over 14 amino acids. The CDR3 sequence: CASSLVQYEVGYTF. CDR3 DNA: TGTGCCAGCAGCTTAGTACAGTACGAGGTTGGCTACACCTTC.

The chain recombines TRBV27 with TRBJ2-2; 7 bases are a match to TRBD1. V shed 3 bases, J shed 5 bases, and the junction held 9 bases outside the gene matches. The V gene's germline CDR1 is MNHEY and CDR2 SMNVEV (reference sequence). The CDR3 consists of 16 residues. CDR3 sequence reads: CASSLLRIQGTGELFF. For the CDR3, the DNA is TGTGCCAGCAGTTTGTTGAGAATACAGGGGACCGGGGAGCTGTTTTTT.

This clone was found once. The chain has TRBV4-1 and TRBJ2-7; perhaps D is TRBD1 or TRBD2 (6 bases each). This CDR3 is 16 amino acids long. V was cut by 4 bases and J by 4 bases, with 20 bases left in between. CDR1 MGHRA and CDR2 YSYEKL come from the germline V gene. DNA for the CDR3: TGCGCCAGCAGCCTCAGCCTCGGACAGCGGGTGTACGAGCAGTACTTC. Protein: CASSLSLGQRVYEQYF.

The chain carries TRBV6-1 and TRBJ1-4; 9 bases map to TRBD1. CDR1 MNHNS and CDR2 SASEGT come from the germline V gene. The CDR3 sequence is 14 residues long. V gave up 3 bases and J gave up 6 bases; unmatched junction bases: 2. The CDR3 protein is CASSDGTGHEKLFF. In nucleotides, the CDR3 is TGTGCCAGCAGTGACGGGACAGGGCATGAAAAACTGTTTTTT.

The sample holds a few counts of this clone. The chain has TRBV25-1 and TRBJ1-5; D is undetermined. The germline CDR1 and CDR2 sequences are MGHDK and SYGVNS. The CDR3 is made up of 12 amino acids. With 6 bases removed from V and 8 bases from J, the gap between germline ends came to 11 bases. CDR3 nucleotide sequence: TGTGCCAGCAGCGTTGGAACGGAGCCCCAGCATTTT. This sequence encodes CASSVGTEPQHF.

The chain couples TRBV4-1 to TRBJ1-1; weak D call: TRBD1 (6 bases). The CDR3 is made up of 17 amino acids. Trimming shortened V by 1 base and J by 3 bases, and 18 bases separated the two germline ends. Germline CDR1 is MGHRA and CDR2 is YSYEKL. CDR3 coding DNA: TGCGCCAGCAGCCAAGCCAGACAGGTGGGGAGGGACACTGAAGCTTTCTTT. Amino acid sequence: CASSQARQVGRDTEAFF.

The CDR3 loop reads CAISEVGGTEAFF. DNA for the CDR3: TGTGCCATCAGTGAGGTCGGTGGCACTGAAGCTTTCTTT. The chain links TRBV10-3 to TRBJ1-1; D call uncertain. V shed 2 bases and J shed 4 bases, with 8 bases lying between them. The CDR3 covers 13 residues. Germline V gives CDR1 ENHRY, CDR2 SYGVKD.

This chain links TRBV27 with TRBJ2-7; D may correspond to TRBD1 or TRBD2 (6 bases each). Germline assignment: CDR1 MNHEY and CDR2 SMNVEV (reference sequence). The CDR3 is made up of 12 amino acids. V was cut by 8 bases and J by 10 bases, with 18 bases left in between. The CDR3 sequence: CASGGAGVFQYF. CDR3 nucleotides: TGTGCCAGCGGCGGGGCAGGGGTTTTTCAGTACTTC.

This rearrangement joins TRBV30 to TRBJ2-2, with D possibly being TRBD1 (5 bases). Trimming took off 0 bases at V and 5 bases at J, with 10 bases between the two ends. Per germline, CDR1 GTSNPN and CDR2 SVGIG (reference sequence). This CDR3 comprises 14 residues. For the CDR3, the DNA is TGTGCCTGGAGTGTTCTCCAGGGAACCGGGGAGCTGTTTTTT. Its translation: CAWSVLQGTGELFF.

This rearrangement joins TRBV10-3 to TRBJ2-1, with 8 bases fitting TRBD2. CDR1 and CDR2 (germline): ENHRY, SYGVKD. With V trimmed by 2 bases and J by 7 bases, 7 bases remained unmatched. The CDR3 has 15 residues. CDR3 amino acids: CAISEPTSGRNEQFF. The CDR3, as DNA: TGTGCCATCAGTGAGCCAACTAGCGGCCGGAATGAGCAGTTCTTC.

The chain is built from TRBV4-1 and TRBJ2-7, with TRBD2 as a possible D gene (6 bases). CDR1 and CDR2 (germline): MGHRA, YSYEKL. This CDR3 region has 14 residues. V dropped 0 bases and J dropped 3 bases, with 9 bases sitting between them. This chain's CDR3 is CASSQDRGFYEQYF. The CDR3 DNA reads TGCGCCAGCAGCCAAGATCGGGGGTTCTACGAGCAGTACTTC.

The chain recombines TRBV5-6 with TRBJ1-1, with D unclear. Germline V gene data show CDR1 as SGHDT and CDR2 as YYEEEE. The CDR3 contains 15 residues. Trimming pared 1 base from V and 0 bases from J, leaving 10 bases between. The chain's CDR3 is CASSLSPLVNTEAFF. CDR3 nucleotides: TGTGCCAGCAGCTTGTCACCCCTCGTGAACACTGAAGCTTTCTTT.

V and J are TRBV5-4 and TRBJ2-7; D not certain. From germline, CDR1 is SGHNT and CDR2 YYREEE (reference sequence). With 4 bases removed from V and 0 bases from J, the gap between germline ends came to 11 bases. CDR3 length: 14 residues. This chain's CDR3 is CASSPGLGSYEQYF. The CDR3, as DNA: TGTGCCAGCAGCCCCGGTCTTGGCTCCTACGAGCAGTACTTC.

CDR3 bases: TGTGCCAGCAGCGTAGGACAGGGGGCAACTAATGAAAAACTGTTTTTT. Translation: CASSVGQGATNEKLFF. The chain links TRBV9 to TRBJ1-4; 9 bases are a match to TRBD1. This CDR3 spans 16 amino acids. Germline V gene lookup returns CDR1 SGDLS and CDR2 YYNGEE. V lost 0 bases, J lost 0 bases, and 0 bases stayed unmatched.

The V and J genes are TRBV6-1 and TRBJ1-1; 7 nucleotides align to TRBD1. Per germline, CDR1 MNHNS and CDR2 SASEGT. The CDR3 sequence is 17 residues long. V lost 4 bases, J lost 0 bases, and 11 bases stayed unmatched. CDR3 in amino acids: CASSGPGTVLMNTEAFF. In DNA form, the CDR3 reads TGTGCCAGCAGTGGCCCCGGGACAGTCCTCATGAACACTGAAGCTTTCTTT.

The V and J genes are TRBV7-8 and TRBJ2-1; either TRBD1 or TRBD2 may supply D (5 bases each). V was shortened by 0 bases and J by 13 bases, with 16 bases between the two germline ends. The CDR3 loop spans 14 amino acids. Germline V gives CDR1 SGHVS, CDR2 FQNEAQ. The CDR3 loop is CASSLALVGRGQFF. In DNA form, the CDR3 reads TGTGCCAGCAGCTTAGCGCTTGTGGGACGCGGTCAGTTCTTC.

This chain links TRBV7-9 with TRBJ2-5; 7 positions match TRBD1. The CDR3 is 14 residues long. Germline trimming cut 2 bases from V and 3 bases from J; bases unmatched to any gene: 3. CDR1 and CDR2 from the germline V gene are SEHNR and FQNEAQ (reference sequence). CDR3 coding DNA: TGTGCCAGCAGCTTACGGGACAGTGAAGAGACCCAGTACTTC. This translates into CASSLRDSEETQYF.

This clone was observed a few times. The V call is TRBV6-5, the J call TRBJ2-7; 9 bases fit TRBD2. The germline V gene has CDR1 MNHEY and CDR2 SVGAGI. The CDR3 totals 15 residues. The J segment lost 4 bases and the V segment lost 4 bases, leaving 8 bases of the junction unmatched. The CDR3 is CASSSSPSGEYEQYF. CDR3 in DNA: TGTGCCAGCAGTTCCTCCCCTAGCGGGGAGTACGAGCAGTACTTC.

The V call is TRBV7-9, the J call TRBJ2-7; no clear D. Trimming left V 4 bases short and J 1 base short, with 5 bases between. Germline lookup yields CDR1 SEHNR and CDR2 FQNEAQ (reference sequence). The CDR3 has 12 amino acids. CDR3 coding DNA: TGTGCCAGCAGCTCAAAGTCCTACGAGCAGTACTTC. This encodes CASSSKSYEQYF.

J is TRBJ2-1 and V is TRBV6-5; 7 bases match TRBD2. With V trimmed by 2 bases and J by 4 bases, 5 bases remained unmatched. The CDR3 runs 15 residues. Germline values: CDR1 MNHEY, CDR2 SVGAGI. The CDR3 protein is CASSYEAGEYNEQFF. DNA of the CDR3: TGTGCCAGCAGTTACGAGGCGGGGGAGTACAATGAGCAGTTCTTC.

This chain joins TRBV30 and TRBJ2-1, with D possibly being TRBD2 (6 bases). There are 12 residues in the CDR3. Looked up from germline, CDR1 is GTSNPN and CDR2 is SVGIG (reference sequence). Trimming shortened V by 1 base and J by 9 bases, and 10 bases separated the two germline ends. The CDR3 nucleotides read TGTGCCTGGAGTGAGGTGGGGGGTGAGCAGTTCTTC. It translates to CAWSEVGGEQFF.

This chain connects TRBV7-3 to TRBJ2-1, with D possibly TRBD2 on 5 matching bases. Between the trimmed V and J ends, which lost 1 base and 4 bases, there was a span of 11 bases. Germline V gene data show CDR1 as SGHTA and CDR2 as FQGTGA. This CDR3 has 15 residues. The CDR3, as DNA: TGTGCCAGCAGCTTAAGAGGAGCGGAATACAATGAGCAGTTCTTC. Protein: CASSLRGAEYNEQFF.

This clone was seen a single time. The chain links TRBV5-1 to TRBJ2-1, with TRBD2 matching over 13 bases. This CDR3 contains 16 residues. With V trimmed by 4 bases and J by 8 bases, 9 bases remained unmatched. The germline V gene has CDR1 SGHRS and CDR2 YFSETQ. The CDR3 loop is CASSTRTSGGADEQFF. CDR3 nucleotide sequence: TGCGCCAGCAGCACGAGAACTAGCGGGGGGGCCGATGAGCAGTTCTTC.

The V call is TRBV11-2, the J call TRBJ1-4, with D perhaps TRBD1 (6 bases). V was shortened by 5 bases and J by 6 bases, with 19 bases between the two germline ends. Germline V gives CDR1 SGHAT, CDR2 FQNNGV. The CDR3 extends over 16 amino acids. The CDR3 sequence is CASSAHRGEEDEKLFF. The CDR3 DNA is TGTGCCAGCAGCGCGCATAGGGGGGAGGAGGATGAAAAACTGTTTTTT.

The rearrangement joins TRBV5-1 to TRBJ1-1; perhaps TRBD1 as D (6 bases). Deletions cut 0 bases from V and 2 bases from J, with 23 bases between. This CDR3 is 19 amino acids long. CDR1 is SGHRS, CDR2 YFSETQ, per germline. CDR3 amino acids: CASSLDTSWGQKENTEAFF. Here the CDR3 DNA reads TGCGCCAGCAGCTTGGACACCTCATGGGGGCAGAAAGAAAACACTGAAGCTTTCTTT.